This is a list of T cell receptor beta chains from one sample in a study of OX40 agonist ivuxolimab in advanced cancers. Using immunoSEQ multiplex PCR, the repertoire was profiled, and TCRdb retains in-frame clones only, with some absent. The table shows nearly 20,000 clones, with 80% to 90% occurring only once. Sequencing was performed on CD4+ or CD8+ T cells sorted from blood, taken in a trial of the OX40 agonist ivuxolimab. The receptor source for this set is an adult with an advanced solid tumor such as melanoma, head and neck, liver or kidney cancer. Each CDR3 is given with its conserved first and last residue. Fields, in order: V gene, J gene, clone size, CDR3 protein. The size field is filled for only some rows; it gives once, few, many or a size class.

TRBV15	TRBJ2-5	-	CATSREGAKETQYF
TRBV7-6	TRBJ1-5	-	CASSLKLSANQPQHF
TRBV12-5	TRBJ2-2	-	CASALRGQVRGGELFF
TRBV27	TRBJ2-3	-	CASSLIAGGPTDTQYF
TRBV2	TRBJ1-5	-	CASSEKTGVDQPQHF
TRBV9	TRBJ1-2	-	CASRLDRDGYGYTF
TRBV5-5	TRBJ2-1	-	CASSLTGQGWNEQFF
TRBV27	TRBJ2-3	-	CASSLPSTDTQYF
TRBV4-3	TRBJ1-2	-	CASSQDLYFGETGPGGYTF
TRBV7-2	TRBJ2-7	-	CASSPNRGDEQYF
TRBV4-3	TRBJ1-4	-	CASSQDWRGNEKLFF
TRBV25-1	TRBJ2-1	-	CASSEYGIYNEQFF
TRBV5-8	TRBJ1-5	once	CASSLRGGGSNQPQHF
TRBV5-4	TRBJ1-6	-	CASSLKGENSPLHF
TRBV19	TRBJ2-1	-	CASSMDSPSYNEQFF
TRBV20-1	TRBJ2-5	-	CSARGGRPQYF
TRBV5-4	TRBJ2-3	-	CASSLESSGDTQYF
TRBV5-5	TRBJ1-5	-	CASSLEYSENQPQHF
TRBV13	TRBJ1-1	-	CASSRGKVTEAFF
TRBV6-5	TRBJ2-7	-	CATGIYEQYF
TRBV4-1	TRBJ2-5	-	CASSLPGQTSQETQYF
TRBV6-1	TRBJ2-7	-	CASVGQRGFYEQYF
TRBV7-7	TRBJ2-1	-	CASSLGGDGLAGGAEQFF
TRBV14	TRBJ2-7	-	CASSQAPYEQYF
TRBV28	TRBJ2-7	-	CASSYPDEQYF
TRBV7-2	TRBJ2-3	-	CASTPGQLGQYF
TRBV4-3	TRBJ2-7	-	CASSPFDRGEDEQYF
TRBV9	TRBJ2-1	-	CASSVVAGGFDEQFF
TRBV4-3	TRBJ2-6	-	CASSQVDRGITGANVLTF
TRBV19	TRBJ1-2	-	CASSPTGGIYGYTF
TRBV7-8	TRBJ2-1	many	CASSGAGSSYNEQFF
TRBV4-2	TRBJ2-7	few	CASSQTSAERWDEQYF
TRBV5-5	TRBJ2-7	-	CASSGDREDPYEQYF
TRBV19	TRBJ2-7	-	CASSTHNTYEQYF
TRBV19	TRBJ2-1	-	CASSWGLAESYNEQFF
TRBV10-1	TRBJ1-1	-	CASSESQATNTEAFF
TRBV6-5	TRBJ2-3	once	CASSSSGVPSTDTQYF
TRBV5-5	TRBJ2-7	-	CASNRSPGDSTYEQYF